A selection of T cell receptor beta chains follows, all from one sample in a study of CD8+CD57+ T cells in acquired aplastic anemia. TCRdb redid the calling of the reads with MiXCR, one entry per CDR3 protein. The sample includes 200,000 to 250,000 distinct CDR3 sequences, roughly 60% of them seen just once. The sequenced sample was sorted CD4+, CD8+, or CD8+CD57+ T cells (not recorded which) from PBMCs. Receptors were obtained from a human donor with aplastic anemia. Both conserved end residues are part of each CDR3. The D gene is left open where the match is weak. Some rows have no size entry. The others give once, few or many, or a class for an expanded clone.

d_gene: -; j_gene: TRBJ2-1; v_gene: TRBV7-8; abundance: -; CDR3aa: CASSLQGGDEQFF; CDR3nt: TGTGCCAGCAGCCTACAGGGTGGCGATGAGCAGTTCTTC
d_gene: TRBD1; j_gene: TRBJ2-2; v_gene: TRBV5-1; abundance: -; CDR3aa: CASSWDRGIETGELSW; CDR3nt: TGCGCCAGCAGCTGGGACAGGGGTATTGAAACCGGGGAGCTGTCTTGG
d_gene: -; j_gene: TRBJ1-1; v_gene: TRBV11-3; abundance: -; CDR3aa: CASSLRGRDTEAFF; CDR3nt: TGTGCCAGCAGCTTAAGGGGACGGGACACTGAAGCTTTCTTT
d_gene: -; j_gene: TRBJ2-5; v_gene: TRBV9; abundance: few; CDR3aa: CASSPRGSQETQYF; CDR3nt: TGTGCCAGCAGCCCTCGGGGGAGCCAAGAGACCCAGTACTTC
d_gene: TRBD2; j_gene: TRBJ2-3; v_gene: TRBV10-3; abundance: -; CDR3aa: CAISGLGLAVTDTQYF; CDR3nt: TGTGCCATCAGTGGTTTGGGACTAGCGGTCACAGATACGCAGTATTTT
d_gene: TRBD1; j_gene: TRBJ1-6; v_gene: TRBV6-1; abundance: many; CDR3aa: CASSRTGDNSPLHF; CDR3nt: TGTGCCAGCAGTAGGACAGGCGATAATTCACCCCTCCACTTT
d_gene: -; j_gene: TRBJ1-1; v_gene: TRBV5-1; abundance: -; CDR3aa: CASSPGTGFEAFF; CDR3nt: TGCGCCAGCAGCCCTGGGACCGGCTTTGAAGCTTTCTTT
d_gene: -; j_gene: TRBJ2-1; v_gene: TRBV15; abundance: -; CDR3aa: CATSRDRDGGHEQFF; CDR3nt: TGTGCCACCAGCAGAGATCGAGACGGGGGACATGAGCAGTTCTTC
d_gene: TRBD1; j_gene: TRBJ2-3; v_gene: TRBV7-9; abundance: many; CDR3aa: CASSPTRDRVTDTQYF; CDR3nt: TGTGCCAGCAGCCCAACCCGGGACAGGGTCACAGATACGCAGTATTTT
d_gene: -; j_gene: TRBJ2-7; v_gene: TRBV24-1; abundance: -; CDR3aa: CATSDGPYEQYF; CDR3nt: TGTGCCACCAGTGATGGACCGTACGAGCAGTACTTC
d_gene: -; j_gene: TRBJ1-1; v_gene: TRBV12-3/TRBV12-4; abundance: -; CDR3aa: CASSFRGATEAFF; CDR3nt: TGTGCCAGCAGTTTCCGCGGGGCCACTGAAGCTTTCTTT
d_gene: -; j_gene: TRBJ2-1; v_gene: TRBV19; abundance: few; CDR3aa: CASSSGYNEQFF; CDR3nt: TGTGCCAGTAGTTCTGGATACAATGAGCAGTTCTTC
d_gene: -; j_gene: TRBJ1-3; v_gene: TRBV28; abundance: -; CDR3aa: CASSPTVQFLSGNTIYF; CDR3nt: TGTGCCAGCAGTCCCACCGTCCAGTTTCTCTCTGGAAACACCATATATTTT
d_gene: -; j_gene: TRBJ1-2; v_gene: TRBV6-2/TRBV6-3; abundance: medium-sized; CDR3aa: CASGSGDGYYGYTF; CDR3nt: TGTGCCAGCGGTTCCGGGGACGGATACTATGGCTACACCTTC
d_gene: -; j_gene: TRBJ1-5; v_gene: TRBV5-1; abundance: -; CDR3aa: CASSLGLDGNQPQHF; CDR3nt: TGCGCCAGCAGCTTGGGGCTGGATGGCAATCAGCCCCAGCATTTT
d_gene: -; j_gene: TRBJ2-7; v_gene: TRBV29-1; abundance: few; CDR3aa: CSVGTDSGYEQYF; CDR3nt: TGCAGCGTTGGAACGGACAGCGGCTACGAGCAGTACTTC
d_gene: -; j_gene: TRBJ2-5; v_gene: TRBV20-1; abundance: few; CDR3aa: CSALGLPAQYF; CDR3nt: TGCAGTGCTCTGGGACTCCCCGCCCAGTACTTC
d_gene: -; j_gene: TRBJ2-7; v_gene: TRBV29-1; abundance: -; CDR3aa: CSVSPGAGFGEQYF; CDR3nt: TGCAGCGTCTCCCCGGGGGCGGGTTTTGGCGAGCAGTACTTC
d_gene: -; j_gene: TRBJ1-1; v_gene: TRBV19; abundance: few; CDR3aa: CASSIGQVNTEAFF; CDR3nt: TGTGCCAGTAGTATAGGGCAAGTGAACACTGAAGCTTTCTTT
d_gene: -; j_gene: TRBJ2-5; v_gene: TRBV7-9; abundance: once; CDR3aa: CASSLAPAEETQYF; CDR3nt: TGTGCCAGCAGCTTAGCGCCGGCAGAAGAGACCCAGTACTTC
d_gene: -; j_gene: TRBJ1-5; v_gene: TRBV2; abundance: -; CDR3aa: CASSRSVSNQPQHF; CDR3nt: TGTGCCAGCAGTCGGTCAGTGAGCAATCAGCCCCAGCATTTT
d_gene: -; j_gene: TRBJ2-3; v_gene: TRBV4-1; abundance: many; CDR3aa: CASSLGTGLSDTQYF; CDR3nt: TGCGCCAGCAGCCTAGGAACAGGGTTATCAGATACGCAGTATTTT
d_gene: -; j_gene: TRBJ1-6; v_gene: TRBV20-1; abundance: -; CDR3aa: CSARNTANSPLHF; CDR3nt: TGCAGTGCTAGAAATACAGCGAATTCACCCCTCCACTTT
d_gene: -; j_gene: TRBJ1-3; v_gene: TRBV24-1; abundance: many; CDR3aa: CATSDSTESGNTIYF; CDR3nt: TGTGCCACCAGTGATTCGACAGAGTCTGGAAACACCATATATTTT
d_gene: -; j_gene: TRBJ2-2; v_gene: TRBV24-1; abundance: -; CDR3aa: CATSPSRDTGELFF; CDR3nt: TGTGCCACCAGTCCTAGCAGGGACACCGGGGAGCTGTTTTTT
d_gene: -; j_gene: TRBJ1-6; v_gene: TRBV19; abundance: -; CDR3aa: CASSKAPNNSPLHF; CDR3nt: TGCGCCAGTAGTAAGGCCCCCAATAATTCACCCCTCCACTTT
d_gene: -; j_gene: TRBJ2-2; v_gene: TRBV10-1; abundance: -; CDR3aa: CASSVGRHSGELFF; CDR3nt: TGCGCCAGCAGTGTGGGGAGACATTCCGGGGAGCTGTTTTTT
d_gene: -; j_gene: TRBJ2-5; v_gene: TRBV24-1; abundance: few; CDR3aa: CATSDLLETQYF; CDR3nt: TGTGCCACCAGTGATTTGCTGGAGACCCAGTACTTC
d_gene: TRBD1; j_gene: TRBJ2-1; v_gene: TRBV2; abundance: -; CDR3aa: CASSEGQGITAEQFF; CDR3nt: TGTGCCAGCAGTGAGGGACAGGGGATAACAGCTGAGCAGTTCTTC
d_gene: -; j_gene: TRBJ1-6; v_gene: TRBV7-3; abundance: -; CDR3aa: CASSEDSSGSPLHF; CDR3nt: TGTGCCAGCAGCGAGGACAGCTCGGGGTCACCCCTCCACTTT
d_gene: -; j_gene: TRBJ1-2; v_gene: TRBV24-1; abundance: -; CDR3aa: CATSDFDGSGGYTF; CDR3nt: TGTGCCACCAGTGATTTTGACGGATCAGGTGGCTACACCTTC